A single sample is the source of the 2 T cell receptor beta chains below, sequenced in a study of CD8+ T cells in alopecia areata. It was cDNA, reverse transcribed from extracted RNA, that served as the sequencing template. Profiling relied on immunoSEQ multiplex PCR, and the TCRdb table lists in-frame clones only, not all of them. Here the sample spans approximately 180,000 clones, over 50% being singletons. Specimen: CD4+ T cells sorted from blood, collected at week 0. The receptors here all came from a human donor with alopecia areata.

CDR3 nucleotide sequence: TGTGCCTGGAGTGTACAGGACAGGGGGGGCAATCAGCCCCAGCATTTT. Its protein product is CAWSVQDRGGNQPQHF. The chain combines TRBV30 with TRBJ1-5, with 10 positions matching TRBD1. With 0 bases clipped from V and 2 bases from J, the junction kept 4 bases outside the gene matches. CDR1 and CDR2 (germline): GTSNPN, SVGIG (reference sequence). This CDR3 contains 16 residues.

The chain is built from TRBV27 and TRBJ2-2; 8 bases are a match to TRBD1. Germline V gene sequence: CDR1 MNHEY, CDR2 SMNVEV (reference sequence). V lost 3 bases, J lost 6 bases, and 9 bases stayed unmatched. The CDR3 contains 16 residues. CDR3 in DNA: TGTGCCAGCAGTTTTGGGCAGGGGGCCAAACCCGGGGAGCTGTTTTTT. Its translation is CASSFGQGAKPGELFF.